This T cell receptor (beta chain) was captured by sequencing in a study of T cell clones after liver transplantation. Study-level background: Post-transplant blood was tracked for graft-donor-reactive T cell clones identified in a pre-transplant mixed lymphocyte reaction. Third-party-reactive TCRbeta sequences from pre-transplant mixed lymphocyte reactions served as antigen-independent comparators.

Generated by immunoSEQ multiplex PCR, the TCRdb table keeps only in-frame clones and is missing some. The repertoire holds 98,000 or so clones, around 83% seen once, with approximately 0.93% in the top ten. Germline V lookup: CDR1 SGHTA, CDR2 FQGNSA. V lost 4 bases to trimming and J lost 5 bases, with 11 bases between them. This CDR3 has 13 residues. The study's findings and limits: Compared with third party-reactive sequences, donor-reactive ones declined more, independent of withdrawal success. Small, mixed patient groups and varying post-transplant times limit these conclusions.

This clone came up a few times. No antigen is known for it. The source material was CD4+ T cells from blood, sampled before liver transplant. The receptor's source is a human donor who received a liver transplant. The V call is TRBV7-2, the J call TRBJ1-2, with TRBD1 as a possible D gene (5 bases). This CDR3 is CASSSTALYGYTF. The CDR3 coding sequence is TGTGCCAGCAGCTCGACAGCCCTATATGGCTACACCTTC.